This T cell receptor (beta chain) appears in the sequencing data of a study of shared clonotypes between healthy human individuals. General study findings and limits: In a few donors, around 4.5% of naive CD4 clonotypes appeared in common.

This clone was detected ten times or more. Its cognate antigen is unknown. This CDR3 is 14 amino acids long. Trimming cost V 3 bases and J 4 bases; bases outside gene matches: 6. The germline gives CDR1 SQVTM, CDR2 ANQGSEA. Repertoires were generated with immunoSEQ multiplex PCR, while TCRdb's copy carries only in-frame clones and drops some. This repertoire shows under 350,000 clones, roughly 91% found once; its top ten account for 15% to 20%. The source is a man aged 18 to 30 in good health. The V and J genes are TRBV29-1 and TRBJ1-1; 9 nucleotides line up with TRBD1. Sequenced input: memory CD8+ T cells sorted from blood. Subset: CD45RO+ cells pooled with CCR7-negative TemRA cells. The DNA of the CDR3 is TGCAGCGTTGAGCCGGGACAGGGTGTCACTGAAGCTTTCTTT. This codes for CSVEPGQGVTEAFF. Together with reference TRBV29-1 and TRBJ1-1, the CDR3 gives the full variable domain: SAVISQKPSRDICQRGTSLTIQCQVDSQVTMMFWYRQQPGQSLTLIATANQGSEATYESGFVIDKFPISRPNLTFSTLTVSNMSPEDSSIYLCSVEPGQGVTEAFFGQGTRLTVV.